This entry is about one TCR beta chain. The data derive from a study of cytomegalovirus exposure and HLA in healthy donors. The CDR3 runs to 15 residues. The germline V gene has CDR1 SGDLS and CDR2 YYNGEE. Deletions cut 0 bases from V and 6 bases from J, with 12 bases between. Primers for the PCR totalled 60 Vbeta and 13 Jbeta. Using immunoSEQ multiplex PCR, the repertoire was profiled, and TCRdb retains in-frame clones only, with some absent. This table holds about 190,000 clones, over 70% found once. The V call is TRBV9, the J call TRBJ2-2, with D possibly TRBD2 on 6 matching bases. This TCR came from a man aged 45-60 years in good health and CMV-seronegative. Specimen: PBMCs. The CDR3 loop reads CASSVGGVGAGELFF. CDR3 DNA sequence: TGTGCCAGCAGCGTAGGGGGGGTAGGGGCCGGGGAGCTGTTTTTT. Supplemented by reference TRBV9 and TRBJ2-2, the full variable domain reads DSGVTQTPKHLITATGQRVTLRCSPRSGDLSVYWYQQSLDQGLQFLIQYYNGEERAKGNILERFSAQQFPDLHSELNLSSLELGDSALYFCASSVGGVGAGELFFGEGSRLTVL.